This is a list of T cell receptor beta chains from one sample in a study of T cell responses to AZD1222 COVID-19 vaccine. The protocol was immunoSEQ multiplex PCR, while the TCRdb copy is restricted to in-frame clones and leaves out a portion. The repertoire holds tens of thousands of clones, with approximately 84% as singletons. Here the sequenced sample was peripheral blood, taken on day 0 of AZD1222 vaccination. These receptors came from an adult in good health. The CDR3 runs from the conserved cysteine through the conserved F or W. The D gene is left open where the match is weak. The size entry is marked missing in some rows and otherwise reads once, few, many or a size class.

>TRBV29-1|TRBJ2-3|TRBD2|once
CSVEPKAGIWSDTQYF
TGCAGCGTTGAACCGAAAGCGGGAATTTGGTCAGATACGCAGTATTTT
>TRBV6-2/TRBV6-3|TRBJ2-7|.|.
CASSYSIFSGVEQYF
TGTGCCAGCAGTTACTCTATTTTCTCGGGGGTCGAGCAGTACTTC
>TRBV4-2|TRBJ1-6|.|.
CASSQDRLSSPLHF
TGTGCCAGCAGCCAAGACAGGCTGAGTTCACCCCTCCACTTT
>TRBV6-5|TRBJ1-2|.|.
CASSSLAPKANYGYTF
TGTGCCAGCAGTTCTCTCGCCCCGAAGGCTAACTATGGCTACACCTTC
>TRBV11-2|TRBJ2-7|TRBD2|.
CASSLSGSYEQYF
TGTGCCAGCAGCTTAAGCGGGAGCTACGAGCAGTACTTC
>TRBV4-1|TRBJ1-3|.|.
CASSQVPPGPSGNTIYF
TGCGCCAGCAGCCAAGTCCCTCCGGGACCATCTGGAAACACCATATATTTT
>TRBV19|TRBJ1-2|TRBD1|.
CASSGQVNYGYTF
TGTGCCAGTAGTGGACAGGTAAACTATGGCTACACCTTC
>TRBV27|TRBJ2-7|.|once
CASSLLQGVPEQYF
TGTGCCAGCAGTTTATTACAGGGAGTGCCCGAGCAGTACTTC
>TRBV6-1|TRBJ2-7|TRBD2|.
CASSETSGSSYEQYF
TGTGCCAGCAGTGAGACTAGCGGGAGCTCCTACGAGCAGTACTTC
>TRBV30|TRBJ2-4|TRBD2|.
CAGWAGEETKNIQYF
TGTGCCGGTTGGGCGGGAGAGGAGACCAAAAACATTCAGTACTTC
>TRBV3-1/TRBV3-2|TRBJ2-7|.|.
CASSQVNTEQYF
TGTGCCAGCAGCCAAGTCAATACGGAGCAGTACTTC
>TRBV6-2/TRBV6-3|TRBJ2-2|.|once
CASSYSTAAILGELFF
TGTGCCAGCAGTTACTCGACGGCGGCGATTCTCGGGGAGCTGTTTTTT
>TRBV13|TRBJ2-1|.|few
CASSDAGRQGVRNYNEQFF
TGTGCCAGCAGCGACGCGGGACGACAAGGGGTACGGAATTACAATGAGCAGTTCTTC
>TRBV7-9|TRBJ1-4|.|.
CASRGQPLSEKLFF
TGTGCCAGCAGAGGACAGCCCTTAAGTGAAAAACTGTTTTTT
>TRBV7-7|TRBJ1-2|TRBD1|.
CASGISWPRTGENYGYTF
TGTGCTAGCGGAATTTCTTGGCCCCGAACAGGGGAGAACTATGGCTACACCTTC
>TRBV30|TRBJ2-3|TRBD2|.
CAWSVGLATDTQYF
TGTGCCTGGAGTGTGGGACTAGCGACGGATACGCAGTATTTT
>TRBV28|TRBJ2-1|TRBD2|.
CASSLISGRRNEQFF
TGTGCCAGCAGTTTAATTAGCGGGAGACGTAATGAGCAGTTCTTC
>TRBV19|TRBJ1-5|TRBD1|once
CASSGGQGAGGNQPQHF
TGTGCCAGTAGTGGTGGACAGGGGGCAGGCGGCAATCAGCCCCAGCATTTT
>TRBV27|TRBJ2-1|TRBD2|.
CASSPLSSFGRGNEQFF
TGTGCCAGCAGTCCACTTAGCAGTTTCGGGAGGGGGAATGAGCAGTTCTTC
>TRBV29-1|TRBJ1-2|.|.
CSVQLGGSGGYTF
TGCAGCGTCCAACTAGGGGGATCGGGAGGCTACACCTTC